The clone carrying this T cell receptor (beta chain) appeared once. Its antigen is not identified. The PCR had 60 Vbeta and 13 Jbeta primers. Sequencing was performed with immunoSEQ multiplex PCR; in TCRdb, only in-frame clones are kept and a portion is missing. The sample has about 150,000 clones, around 80% seen once. This sample is part of a study of cytomegalovirus exposure and HLA in healthy donors. Overall study findings and caveats: Later analysis demonstrated an association between a missense DCLRE1C variant and TCR beta V- and J-gene trimming. The study put 150 to 200 TCR beta chains on its list as cytomegalovirus-associated.

The germline V gene has CDR1 MGHDK and CDR2 SYGVNS. The V segment lost 6 bases and the J segment 3 bases; nucleotides outside the gene matches: 10. This CDR3 has 15 amino acids. This receptor was taken from a man aged 30-40 years in good health and CMV-seropositive. The chain links TRBV25-1 to TRBJ2-7; 8 bases match TRBD1. Material: PBMCs. For the CDR3, the DNA is TGTGCCAGCAGGGAAACTGGACAGGGAGGCTACGAGCAGTACTTC. Protein sequence: CASRETGQGGYEQYF.